The clone carrying this T cell receptor beta chain was counted at least ten times. The target antigen is unknown. Trimming shortened V by 4 bases and J by 0 bases, and 8 bases separated the two germline ends. CDR3 length: 14 residues. Per germline, CDR1 PRHDT and CDR2 FYEKMQ (reference sequence). This sample is part of a study of regulatory T cells in long-lasting Graves disease. About the research overall: Antithyroid drugs had been taken by newly diagnosed Graves' patients for under 3 months.

This sample's time point: newly diagnosed GD, antithyroid drugs for less than 3 months. TCR sequences were obtained from RNA taken from PBMCs. According to the study, TCR beta libraries were built with iRepertoire HTBI primers and CDR3-region Arm-PCR. In the original processing: Looking across samples, the authors found some 67 TRBV and some 15 TRBJ segments. TCRdb called the multiplex PCR reads again in MiXCR, with one record for every CDR3 protein. The V and J calls were determined by TCRdb, not by the authors. Counted here are roughly 220,000 distinct CDR3 sequences, about 18% occurring once; the ten biggest clones make up approximately 20%. Study observations and caveats: TCR diversity was lower in persistent Graves' patients (versus newly diagnosed ones).

The sample consisted of peripheral blood mononuclear cells (PBMCs), taken at new diagnosis, from a patient treated with antithyroid drugs. J is TRBJ2-3 and V is TRBV13; possible D gene TRBD2, 5 bases. This sequence was found in a female donor with Graves disease. CDR3 loop: CASSSRASTDTQYF. The CDR3 nucleotides read TGTGCCAGCAGCTCGCGGGCTAGCACAGATACGCAGTATTTT. The full variable domain, in which reference TRBV13 and TRBJ2-3 provide the parts outside the CDR3, is AAGVIQSPRHLIKEKRETATLKCYPIPRHDTVYWYQQGPGQDPQFLISFYEKMQSDKGSIPDRFSAQQFSDYHSELNMSSLELGDSALYFCASSSRASTDTQYFGPGTRLTVL.